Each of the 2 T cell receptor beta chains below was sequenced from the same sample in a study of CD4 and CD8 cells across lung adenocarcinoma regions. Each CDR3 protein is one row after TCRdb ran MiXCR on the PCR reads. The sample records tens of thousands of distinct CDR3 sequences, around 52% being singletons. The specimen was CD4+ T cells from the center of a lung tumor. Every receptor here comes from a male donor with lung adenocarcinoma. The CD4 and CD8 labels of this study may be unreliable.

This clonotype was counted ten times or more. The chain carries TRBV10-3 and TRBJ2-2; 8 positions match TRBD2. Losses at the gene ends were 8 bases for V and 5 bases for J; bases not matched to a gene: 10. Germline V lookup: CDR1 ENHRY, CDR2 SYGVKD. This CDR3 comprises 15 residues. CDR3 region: CAILGRREGTGELFF. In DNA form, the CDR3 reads TGTGCCATCCTCGGCCGACGGGAGGGGACCGGGGAGCTGTTTTTT.

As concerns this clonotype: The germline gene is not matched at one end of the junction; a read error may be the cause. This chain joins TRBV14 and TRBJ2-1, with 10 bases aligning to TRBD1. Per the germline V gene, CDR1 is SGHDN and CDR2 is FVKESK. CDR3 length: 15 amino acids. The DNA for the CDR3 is TGTGCCAGCAGCCAGAACTCCGGGACAGGGGTGGTTCGGTACTTC. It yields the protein CASSQNSGTGVVRYF.